The 17 T cell receptor beta chains listed next were all sequenced from one sample in a study of blood T cell repertoires in COVID-19. Using immunoSEQ multiplex PCR, the repertoire was profiled, and TCRdb retains in-frame clones only, with some absent. Among about 73,000 clones listed, 60% to 80% were seen once. The sample comprised peripheral blood. These TCRs come from a man in his sixties or seventies with COVID-19, enrolled during active disease.

V gene TRBV5-1 combines with J gene TRBJ1-1, with D possibly being TRBD1 (5 bases). This CDR3 region has 12 residues. CDR1 SGHRS and CDR2 YFSETQ come from the germline V gene. V lost 5 bases and J 6 bases, leaving 11 bases between the germline ends. CDR3 residues: CASRGRGSEAFF. The CDR3 DNA follows: TGCGCCAGCAGGGGGCGGGGCTCTGAAGCTTTCTTT.

This clone was recorded a few times. This chain links TRBV9 with TRBJ2-7, with TRBD2 matching 12 bases. With V trimmed by 2 bases and J by 4 bases, 1 base remained unmatched. Germline-derived CDR1 and CDR2 are SGDLS and YYNGEE. This CDR3 is 14 amino acids long. In DNA, the CDR3 is TGTGCCAGCAGCGTTGGACTAGCGGGATACGAGCAGTACTTC. Its protein is CASSVGLAGYEQYF. The entire variable domain, with the rest obtained from reference TRBV9 and TRBJ2-7, is as follows: DSGVTQTPKHLITATGQRVTLRCSPRSGDLSVYWYQQSLDQGLQFLIQYYNGEERAKGNILERFSAQQFPDLHSELNLSSLELGDSALYFCASSVGLAGYEQYFGPGTRLTVT.

The J gene is TRBJ2-1, the V gene TRBV5-1; TRBD2 matches at 12 bases. The CDR3 covers 16 residues. Germline assignment: CDR1 SGHRS and CDR2 YFSETQ. V lost 4 bases and J lost 4; bases outside the gene matches: 6. The CDR3 protein is CASSPGLAGFYNEQFF. In DNA, the CDR3 is TGCGCCAGCAGCCCCGGACTAGCGGGATTTTACAATGAGCAGTTCTTC.

The chain is built from TRBV7-2 and TRBJ1-2; D might be TRBD1 (5 bases). CDR3 size: 16 residues. CDR1 and CDR2 from the germline V gene are SGHTA and FQGNSA. With 1 base removed from V and 7 bases from J, the gap between germline ends came to 19 bases. The CDR3 DNA follows: TGTGCCAGCAGCTTAGGGACGGAGGCTCGGAGGGGTGGCTACACCTTC. Translated: CASSLGTEARRGGYTF.

The chain combines TRBV27 with TRBJ1-1, with 7 bases that match TRBD1. Germline V gene lookup returns CDR1 MNHEY and CDR2 SMNVEV (reference sequence). Trimming took 2 bases from V and 4 from J; bases not matched to a gene: 13. The CDR3 has 17 amino acids. The CDR3 sequence is CASSLRAGGMRSTEAFF. Here the CDR3 DNA reads TGTGCCAGCAGTTTACGTGCAGGGGGAATGCGTAGCACTGAAGCTTTCTTT.

Details on this clone: A junction boundary mismatches the germline segment, possibly from a read error. The chain combines TRBV7-7 with TRBJ1-3; unclear D gene. Germline V CDR1 and CDR2: SSHAT, FNYEAQ (reference sequence). CDR3 length: 15 amino acids. The CDR3 spells CASSLEAGSGNTIYF. Written as DNA, the CDR3 is TGTGCTAGCAGCTTAGAGGCGGGCTCTGGAAACACCATATATTTT. Supplemented by reference TRBV7-7 and TRBJ1-3, the full variable domain reads GAGVSQSPRYKVTKRGQDVTLRCDPISSHATLYWYQQALGQGPEFLTYFNYEAQPDKSGLPSDRFSAERPEGSISTLTIQRTEQRDSAMYRCASSLEAGSGNTIYFGEGSWLTVV.

The CDR3 region has the DNA TGTGCCAGCAGCCCTATAGCGGGGGCTGACACTGAAGCTTTCTTT. Its protein is CASSPIAGADTEAFF. V is TRBV7-2 and J is TRBJ1-1; tentatively, D is TRBD1 (6 bases). This CDR3 is 15 amino acids long. Germline values: CDR1 SGHTA, CDR2 FQGNSA. V was cut by 5 bases and J by 3 bases, with 16 bases left in between.

The V gene is TRBV6-5, the J gene TRBJ1-1, with TRBD1 identical over 7 bases. Germline CDR1 and CDR2: MNHEY and SVGAGI. The CDR3 has 15 residues. The V gene end was trimmed by 3 bases and the J gene end by 7 bases; junction bases not matched to a gene: 11. The CDR3 protein is CASSYQGGLGSEAFF. The CDR3 nucleotides are TGTGCCAGCAGTTATCAGGGGGGCCTCGGGAGTGAAGCTTTCTTT.

The CDR3: CASSIVGQVFNEQFF. The CDR3 DNA follows: TGTGCCAGTAGTATAGTGGGACAGGTTTTCAATGAGCAGTTCTTC. The V and J genes are TRBV19 and TRBJ2-1, with 8 positions matching TRBD1. Germline CDR1 reads LNHDA; CDR2 reads SQIVND (reference sequence). This CDR3 contains 15 residues. Trimming removed 1 base from V and 6 bases from J; junction bases left unmatched: 5.

This clone has just a few counts. This sequence joins TRBV5-1 and TRBJ1-2; a possible D gene is TRBD1 (5 bases). Germline assignment: CDR1 SGHRS and CDR2 YFSETQ. Trimming left V 3 bases short and J 4 bases short, with 16 bases between. CDR3 length equals 15 residues. The CDR3 loop reads CASSSGGETGYGYTF. DNA of the CDR3: TGCGCCAGCAGCTCGGGGGGAGAAACGGGCTATGGCTACACCTTC.

The chain joins TRBV3-1 (or the pseudogene TRBV3-2) to TRBJ2-5, with a tentative D call TRBD2 (7 bases). CDR3 length equals 16 residues. Trimming took 5 bases from V and 7 from J, leaving 23 bases between them. Germline V gives CDR1 LGHDT, CDR2 YNNKEL (reference sequence). The CDR3 here is CASSFRAGGRGVTQYF. CDR3 DNA sequence: TGTGCCAGCAGCTTCCGAGCAGGTGGGAGGGGGGTGACCCAGTACTTC.

This clone was seen only once. The chain is built from TRBV10-3 and TRBJ1-6; tentative D call: TRBD1 (6 bases). CDR1 and CDR2 from the germline V gene are ENHRY and SYGVKD. The CDR3 covers 14 residues. Trimming left V 4 bases short and J 7 bases short, with 11 bases between. The CDR3 loop is CAISAQGRNSPLHF. The CDR3 nucleotides read TGTGCCATCAGTGCCCAGGGGCGAAATTCACCCCTCCACTTT.

The chain carries TRBV24-1 and TRBJ2-1; D is uncertain. Germline CDR1 reads KGHDR; CDR2 reads SFDVKD. The CDR3 is 14 residues long. V was pared by 1 base and J by 5 bases, with 8 bases between. The CDR3 DNA sequence: TGTGCCACCAGTGATTTTAGCCCGAACAATGAGCAGTTCTTC. The encoded protein is CATSDFSPNNEQFF.

The J gene is TRBJ2-5, the V gene TRBV11-3; D is possibly TRBD1 (5 bases). CDR1 SGHNT and CDR2 YENEEA come from the germline V gene. With 3 bases removed from V and 2 bases from J, the gap between germline ends came to 10 bases. The CDR3 sequence is 14 residues long. CDR3 nucleotide sequence: TGTGCCAGCAGCTTGAACCAGGGTCAAGAGACCCAGTACTTC. Translating gives CASSLNQGQETQYF.

This chain uses TRBV9 with TRBJ2-2; 8 bases are a match to TRBD2. Germline V lookup: CDR1 SGDLS, CDR2 YYNGEE. The trim removed 4 bases at V and 7 bases at J, leaving 9 bases unmatched. The CDR3 has 15 amino acids. The CDR3 DNA sequence: TGTGCCAGCAGCCATAGCGGGAACTTGGTCGGGGAGCTGTTTTTT. This codes for CASSHSGNLVGELFF.

This chain joins TRBV6-1 and TRBJ2-7; 8 nucleotides line up with TRBD2. The V gene's germline CDR1 is MNHNS and CDR2 SASEGT. This CDR3 comprises 14 residues. V was pared by 3 bases and J by 7 bases, with 8 bases of the junction left unmatched. The CDR3 nucleotides read TGTGCCAGCAGTGAGACGGGAGGGGTGGGGGAGCAGTACTTC. The encoded protein is CASSETGGVGEQYF.

The J gene is TRBJ2-7, the V gene TRBV28, with 7 bases matching TRBD1. Trimming cost V 5 bases and J 4 bases; bases outside gene matches: 11. Germline values: CDR1 MDHEN, CDR2 SYDVKM. The CDR3 loop spans 15 amino acids. CDR3 coding DNA: TGTGCCAGCAGTGAGACAGGGATGTTAAGTTACGAGCAGTACTTC. It specifies CASSETGMLSYEQYF.